This T cell receptor (beta chain) was sequenced during a study of shared clonotypes between healthy human individuals. General study results and limits: The study's rarefaction showed incomplete sorted-subset sequencing despite large depth. Clonotype sharing among donors was expected to depend on sequencing depth.

Of note for this clone: Antigen specificity is unknown.

The naive CD8 fraction comprised CD45RO-negative cells positively selected for CCR7 and excluded terminally differentiated effector memory CD45RA+ cells. Recent acute infections and vaccinations were absent in the healthy HIV-negative adult donors. The DNA input per sorted-subset replicate PCR was about 220 ng, corresponding to some 33,000 T cell genomes. The repertoire was sequenced with immunoSEQ multiplex PCR; TCRdb's copy has only in-frame clones and lacks some. The sample has hundreds of thousands of clones, 95% to 98% seen once. V gave up 3 bases and J gave up 7 bases; unmatched junction bases: 17. The CDR3 spans 17 residues.

The sequence derives from a man aged 25 to 40 in good health. Sequencing input: naive CD8+ T cells sorted from blood. The V gene is TRBV5-3, the J gene TRBJ2-3, with 7 bases matching TRBD2. TRBV5-3 is placed among ORFs of uncertain function. The CDR3 sequence: CARSSLCGRIRTNTQYF. The CDR3 nucleotides are TGTGCCAGAAGCTCCCTATGCGGGAGAATCCGTACGAATACGCAGTATTTT.